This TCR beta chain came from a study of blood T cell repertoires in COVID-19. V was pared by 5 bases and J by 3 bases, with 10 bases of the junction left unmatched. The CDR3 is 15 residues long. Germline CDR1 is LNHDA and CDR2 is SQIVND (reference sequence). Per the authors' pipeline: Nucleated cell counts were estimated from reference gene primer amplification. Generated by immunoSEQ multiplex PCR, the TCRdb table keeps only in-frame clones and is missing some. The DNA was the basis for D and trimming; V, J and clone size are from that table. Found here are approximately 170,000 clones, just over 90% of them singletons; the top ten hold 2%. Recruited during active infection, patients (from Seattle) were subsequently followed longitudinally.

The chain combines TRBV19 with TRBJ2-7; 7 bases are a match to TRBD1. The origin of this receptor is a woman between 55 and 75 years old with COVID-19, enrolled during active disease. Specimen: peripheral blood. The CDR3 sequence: CASSFSTGSVYEQYF. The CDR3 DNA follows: TGTGCCAGTAGTTTCTCGACAGGGTCGGTCTACGAGCAGTACTTC.